What follows are 15 T cell receptor beta chains derived from one specimen sequenced in a study of T cells in Graves' hyperthyroidism and ophthalmopathy. RNA transcripts provided the source from which TCR beta CDR3 regions were amplified. HTBI primers drove first-round RT-PCR of the TCR CDR3. MiXCR, applied by TCRdb to the multiplex PCR reads, yields one record per CDR3 protein. The sample has 300,000 to 450,000 distinct CDR3 sequences, roughly 14% seen once. The specimen sequenced was blood. The receptors here all came from a man aged 30 to 45 with Graves' hyperthyroidism that later progressed to Graves' ophthalmopathy.

The sample holds a few counts of this clonotype. The rearrangement uses TRBV6-1 and TRBJ1-4; D unclear. V was trimmed by 5 bases and J by 8 bases, leaving 15 bases between them. This CDR3 comprises 14 residues. CDR1 MNHNS and CDR2 SASEGT come from the germline V gene. The CDR3 spells CASSSRGLWEKLFF. The DNA of the CDR3 is TGTGCCAGCAGTTCCCGAGGGCTTTGGGAAAAACTGTTTTTT.

This clonotype was observed at least ten times. The chain carries TRBV28 and TRBJ1-5; D is uncertain. Germline V gene sequence: CDR1 MDHEN, CDR2 SYDVKM. CDR3 length: 12 amino acids. Trimming pared 7 bases from V and 4 bases from J, leaving 8 bases between. CDR3 amino acids: CASTRRNQPQHF. DNA of the CDR3: TGTGCCAGCACCCGGAGGAATCAGCCCCAGCATTTT.

This clonotype occurred many times. An end of the junction differs from the germline gene, which may be a read error. V and J are TRBV20-1 and TRBJ2-1; TRBD2 matches at 12 bases. From germline, CDR1 is DFQATT and CDR2 SNEGSKA (reference sequence). The CDR3 sequence is 12 residues long. This CDR3 reads CRASGGAGEQFF. As DNA, the CDR3 is TGCAGGGCTAGCGGGGGGGCCGGTGAGCAGTTCTTC.

This clonotype was recorded a few times. The DNA of the CDR3 is TGTGCCAGCAGCGTAGACCCGACAGGGGGATTCTATGGCTACACCTTC. As protein: CASSVDPTGGFYGYTF. The rearrangement joins TRBV9 to TRBJ1-2, with 9 bases aligning to TRBD1. Germline CDR1 reads SGDLS; CDR2 reads YYNGEE. This CDR3 is built from 16 residues. The J segment lost 4 bases and the V segment lost 0 bases, leaving 7 bases of the junction unmatched.

This clonotype has a count of ten or more. The genes are TRBV30 and TRBJ1-1; 9 bases match TRBD1. V trimming: 6 bases; J trimming: 0 bases; junction bases outside the gene matches: 2. In germline, CDR1 is GTSNPN, CDR2 SVGIG (reference sequence). The CDR3 runs to 13 residues. The DNA for the CDR3 is TGTGCCTGTGGGACAGGGATGAACACTGAAGCTTTCTTT. Protein: CACGTGMNTEAFF.

This clonotype was recorded at least ten times. The V call is TRBV12-5, the J call TRBJ1-1; D not certain. Germline CDR1 and CDR2: LGHNT and FRNRAP. Trimming left V 6 bases short and J 1 base short, with 9 bases between. There are 13 residues in the CDR3. The CDR3 DNA reads as TGTGCTAGTGGCCCTCGGGGGAACACTGAAGCTTTCTTT. As protein: CASGPRGNTEAFF. Based on the CDR3 plus reference TRBV12-5 and TRBJ1-1, the full variable domain is DARVTQTPRHKVTEMGQEVTMRCQPILGHNTVFWYRQTMMQGLELLAYFRNRAPLDDSGMPKDRFSAEMPDATLATLKIQPSEPRDSAVYFCASGPRGNTEAFFGQGTRLTVV.

The V and J genes are TRBV13 and TRBJ2-1; D gene ambiguous. CDR1 is PRHDT, CDR2 FYEKMQ, per germline (reference sequence). The CDR3 loop spans 14 amino acids. The germline V and J ends were trimmed by 5 bases and 2 bases, with 10 bases remaining between them. CDR3 residues: CASSDVPPYNEQFF. The CDR3 DNA follows: TGTGCCAGCAGCGACGTGCCCCCCTACAATGAGCAGTTCTTC.

The table lists this clonotype with a few counts. The chain uses TRBV29-1 and TRBJ1-2; D unresolved. The CDR3 sequence is 13 residues long. The ends were cut back, 3 bases at V and 4 bases at J, with 12 bases in the middle. From germline, CDR1 is SQVTM and CDR2 ANQGSEA. The CDR3 loop is CSVDGGSGYGYTF. In nucleotides, the CDR3 is TGCAGCGTTGATGGTGGGTCCGGCTATGGCTACACCTTC. Using reference TRBV29-1 and TRBJ1-2 for the parts outside the CDR3, the full variable domain is SAVISQKPSRDICQRGTSLTIQCQVDSQVTMMFWYRQQPGQSLTLIATANQGSEATYESGFVIDKFPISRPNLTFSTLTVSNMSPEDSSIYLCSVDGGSGYGYTFGSGTRLTVV.

The chain links TRBV4-1 to TRBJ2-7, with 8 positions matching TRBD2. Unmatched junction bases numbered 13, after V lost 4 bases and J lost 5 bases. Looked up from germline, CDR1 is MGHRA and CDR2 is YSYEKL. This CDR3 is 16 amino acids long. The CDR3 bases are TGCGCCAGCAGCCGGACGACTGCCAGCGGGGGTAACGAGCAGTACTTC. This sequence encodes CASSRTTASGGNEQYF.

This clonotype came up many times. The J gene is TRBJ1-2, the V gene TRBV25-1, with D perhaps matching TRBD1 (5 bases). The CDR3 is made up of 13 amino acids. Deletions cut 4 bases from V and 7 bases from J, with 13 bases between. CDR1 is MGHDK, CDR2 SYGVNS, per germline. CDR3 nucleotide sequence: TGTGCCAGCAGTGGTCAGGGCCTGGGTGGCTACACCTTC. Translation: CASSGQGLGGYTF.

This clonotype was found many times. The chain carries TRBV30 and TRBJ2-2; the match to TRBD1 covers 8 bases. The ends lost 2 bases at V and 7 bases at J; junction bases unmatched: 9. CDR1 and CDR2 from the germline V gene are GTSNPN and SVGIG (reference sequence). The CDR3 contains 15 residues. The CDR3 reads CAWSPRTGRVGELFF. CDR3 DNA: TGTGCCTGGAGTCCAAGGACAGGGCGAGTCGGGGAGCTGTTTTTT.

This clonotype was counted between two and nine times. This chain connects TRBV28 to TRBJ2-1; unclear D gene. CDR1 is MDHEN and CDR2 is SYDVKM in the germline V gene. The germline V and J ends were trimmed by 3 bases and 2 bases, with 8 bases remaining between them. The CDR3 consists of 14 residues. DNA for the CDR3: TGTGCCAGCAGTTTCGTATTAGCCTACAATGAGCAGTTCTTC. Translated: CASSFVLAYNEQFF.

The chain combines TRBV4-1 with TRBJ1-5, with a weak D call TRBD1 (6 bases). Germline V gene data show CDR1 as MGHRA and CDR2 as YSYEKL. V was pared by 4 bases and J by 5 bases, with 12 bases between. There are 14 residues in the CDR3. For the CDR3, the DNA is TGCGCCAGCAGCCTAATACAGGGAGATCAGCCCCAGCATTTT. It encodes CASSLIQGDQPQHF.

This clonotype was recorded many times. The chain couples TRBV11-2 to TRBJ1-2, with D possibly TRBD1 on 6 matching bases. Germline V lookup: CDR1 SGHAT, CDR2 FQNNGV. The CDR3 sequence is 15 residues long. The V end lost 0 bases, the J end lost 2 bases, and 10 bases lay between the germline ends. For the CDR3, the DNA is TGTGCCAGCAGCTTAGACGGGGGCAGGAACTATGGCTACACCTTC. This translates into CASSLDGGRNYGYTF.

This chain joins TRBV20-1 and TRBJ2-1, with 7 bases lining up with TRBD2. Germline values: CDR1 DFQATT, CDR2 SNEGSKA (reference sequence). The CDR3 is made up of 12 amino acids. Losses at the gene ends were 4 bases for V and 11 bases for J; bases not matched to a gene: 8. The CDR3 DNA follows: TGCAGTGCTACAGCCGGGGGGAGGAAGCAGTTCTTC. It translates to CSATAGGRKQFF.